Sequencing of this T cell receptor beta chain was carried out in a study of cytomegalovirus exposure and HLA in healthy donors. Study findings and constraints: Most TCR sequences proved rare, with some public TCRs found in many donors. Compared with the roughly 670-donor mean, an Asian-associated ancestry cluster reportedly had fewer N-insertions, according to a later analysis.

The PCR made use of 60 Vbeta and 13 Jbeta primers. In the authors' methods: The authors later counted roughly 77 million unique TCR beta chains, 9 million to 12 million of them shared. Libraries were prepared by immunoSEQ multiplex PCR; TCRdb keeps only in-frame clonotypes and omits some of them. From that table come the V and J calls and clone size; the DNA was used to work out D and trimming. The data contain about 110,000 clones, about 81% of them singletons. Notes on this clone: Antigen specificity is unknown.

Those who donated were healthy bone marrow donors. This CDR3 has 14 residues. The V end lost 8 bases, the J end lost 5 bases, and 18 bases lay between the germline ends. Germline CDR1 is ENHRY and CDR2 is SYGVKD. The chain couples TRBV10-3 to TRBJ1-1, with D perhaps TRBD1 (5 bases). The sequenced sample consisted of PBMCs. The clonotype originates from a young man in good health and CMV-seropositive. CDR3 in DNA: TGTGCCATCGGCGTAGGGAGGGGAATGACTGAAGCTTTCTTT. Protein: CAIGVGRGMTEAFF.